This record concerns one TCR beta chain sequence. The antigen is unknown. The germline V gene has CDR1 MGHDK and CDR2 SYGVNS. The CDR3 runs to 17 residues. V was pared by 1 base and J by 2 bases, with 17 bases between. These data are taken from a study of cytomegalovirus exposure and HLA in healthy donors. Whole-study findings and limits: In vitro checks showed that a few CMV-associated chains really do target CMV antigens.

Amplification used 60 Vbeta primers and 13 Jbeta primers. TCRdb's copy holds only in-frame clones and misses some; the assay was immunoSEQ multiplex PCR. The repertoire holds 90,000 to 140,000 clones, with less than 80% as singletons. The origin of this receptor is a man aged 25-45 years in good health and CMV-seronegative. V gene TRBV25-1 combines with J gene TRBJ1-1; the D is unclear. The material sequenced was PBMCs. The chain's CDR3 is CASSEFMEGLRNTEAFF. Here the CDR3 DNA reads TGTGCCAGCAGTGAATTCATGGAGGGCTTAAGAAACACTGAAGCTTTCTTT.